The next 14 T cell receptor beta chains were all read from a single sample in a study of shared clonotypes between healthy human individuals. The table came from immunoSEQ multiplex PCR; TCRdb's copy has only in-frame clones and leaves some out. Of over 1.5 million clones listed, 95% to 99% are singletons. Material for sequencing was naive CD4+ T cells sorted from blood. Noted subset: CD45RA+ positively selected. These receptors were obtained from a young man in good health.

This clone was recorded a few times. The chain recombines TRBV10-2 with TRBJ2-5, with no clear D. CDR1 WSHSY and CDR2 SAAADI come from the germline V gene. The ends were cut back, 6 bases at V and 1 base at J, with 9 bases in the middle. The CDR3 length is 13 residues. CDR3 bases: TGCGCCAGCAGGGACCACATCCAAGAGACCCAGTACTTC. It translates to CASRDHIQETQYF.

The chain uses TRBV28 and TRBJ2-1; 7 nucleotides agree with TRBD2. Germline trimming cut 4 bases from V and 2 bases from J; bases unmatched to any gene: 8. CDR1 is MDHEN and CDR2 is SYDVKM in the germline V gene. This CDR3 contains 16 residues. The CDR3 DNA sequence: TGTGCCAGCAGTTCCCCAAGAGGACTAGCCTACAATGAGCAGTTCTTC. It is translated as CASSSPRGLAYNEQFF. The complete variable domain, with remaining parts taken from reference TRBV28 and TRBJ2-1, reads DVKVTQSSRYLVKRTGEKVFLECVQDMDHENMFWYRQDPGLGLRLIYFSYDVKMKEKGDIPEGYSVSREKKERFSLILESASTNQTSMYLCASSSPRGLAYNEQFFGPGTRLTVL.

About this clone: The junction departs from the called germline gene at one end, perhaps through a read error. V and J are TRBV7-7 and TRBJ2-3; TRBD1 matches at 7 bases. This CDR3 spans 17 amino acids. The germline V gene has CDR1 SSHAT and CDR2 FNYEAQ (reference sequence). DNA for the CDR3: TGTGCTAGCAGCTTAGCTGACAGGGATTCGGGCACAGATACGCAGTATTTT. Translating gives CASSLADRDSGTDTQYF.

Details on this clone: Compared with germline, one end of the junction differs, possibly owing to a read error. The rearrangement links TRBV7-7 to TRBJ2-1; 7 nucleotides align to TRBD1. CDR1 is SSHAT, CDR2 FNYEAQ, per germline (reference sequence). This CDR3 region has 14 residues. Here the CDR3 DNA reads TGTGCTAGCAGCGCTGTGGGACAGTACAATGAGCAGTTCTTC. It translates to CASSAVGQYNEQFF.

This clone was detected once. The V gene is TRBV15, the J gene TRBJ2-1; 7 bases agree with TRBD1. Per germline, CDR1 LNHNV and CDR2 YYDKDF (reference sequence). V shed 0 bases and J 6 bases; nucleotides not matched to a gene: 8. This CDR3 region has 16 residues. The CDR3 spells CATSREVVGQSNEQFF. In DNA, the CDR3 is TGTGCCACCAGCAGAGAGGTTGTGGGACAGAGCAATGAGCAGTTCTTC.

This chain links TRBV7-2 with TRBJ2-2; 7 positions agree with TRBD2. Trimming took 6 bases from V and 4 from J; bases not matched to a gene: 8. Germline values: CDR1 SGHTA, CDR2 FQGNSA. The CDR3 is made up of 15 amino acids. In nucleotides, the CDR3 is TGTGCCAGCAGACGGAGTCCGGGGGGCACCGGGGAGCTGTTTTTT. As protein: CASRRSPGGTGELFF.

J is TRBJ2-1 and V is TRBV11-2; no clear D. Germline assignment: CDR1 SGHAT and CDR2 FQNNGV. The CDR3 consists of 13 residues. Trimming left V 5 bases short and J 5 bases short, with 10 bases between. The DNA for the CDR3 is TGTGCCAGCAGCACTGGACCCGACAATGAGCAGTTCTTC. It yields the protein CASSTGPDNEQFF.

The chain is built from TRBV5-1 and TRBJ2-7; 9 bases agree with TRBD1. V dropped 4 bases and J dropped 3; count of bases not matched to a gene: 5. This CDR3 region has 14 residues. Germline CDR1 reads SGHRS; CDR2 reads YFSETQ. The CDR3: CASSAGTGYYEQYF. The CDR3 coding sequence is TGCGCCAGCAGCGCCGGGACAGGGTACTACGAGCAGTACTTC.

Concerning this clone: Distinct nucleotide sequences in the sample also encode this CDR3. The chain's CDR3 is CASSLSGTSTDTQYF. In DNA form, the CDR3 reads TGTGCCAGCAGCTTAAGCGGGACAAGCACAGATACGCAGTATTTT. This chain uses TRBV7-3 with TRBJ2-3; D tentatively reads TRBD1 or TRBD2 (6 bases each). The CDR3 covers 15 residues. Trimming took off 1 base at V and 0 bases at J, with 8 bases between the two ends. Per the germline V gene, CDR1 is SGHTA and CDR2 is FQGTGA.

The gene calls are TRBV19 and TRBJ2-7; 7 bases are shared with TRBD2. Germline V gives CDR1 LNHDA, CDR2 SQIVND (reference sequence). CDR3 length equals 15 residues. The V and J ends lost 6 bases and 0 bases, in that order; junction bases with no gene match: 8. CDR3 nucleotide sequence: TGTGCCAGTAGAAAAAGCGGGACCCGCTCCTACGAGCAGTACTTC. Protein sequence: CASRKSGTRSYEQYF.

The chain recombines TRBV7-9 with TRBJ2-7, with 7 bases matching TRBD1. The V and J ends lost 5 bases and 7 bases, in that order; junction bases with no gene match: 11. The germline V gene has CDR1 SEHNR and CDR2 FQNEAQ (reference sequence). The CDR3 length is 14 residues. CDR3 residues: CASSLSRDSVEQYF. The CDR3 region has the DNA TGTGCCAGCAGCCTGAGCCGGGACAGCGTTGAGCAGTACTTC.

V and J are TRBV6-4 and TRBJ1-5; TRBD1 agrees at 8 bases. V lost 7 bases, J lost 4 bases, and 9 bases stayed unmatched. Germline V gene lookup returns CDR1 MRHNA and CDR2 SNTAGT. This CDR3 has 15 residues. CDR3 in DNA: TGTGCCAGCATAACCCTCGGGACAGGAAATCAGCCCCAGCATTTT. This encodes CASITLGTGNQPQHF.

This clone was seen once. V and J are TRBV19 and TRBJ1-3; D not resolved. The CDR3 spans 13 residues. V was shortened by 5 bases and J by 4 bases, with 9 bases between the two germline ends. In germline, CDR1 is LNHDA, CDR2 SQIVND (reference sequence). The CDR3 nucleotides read TGTGCCAGTAGTCAAGAAAGAGGAAACACCATATATTTT. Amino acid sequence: CASSQERGNTIYF.

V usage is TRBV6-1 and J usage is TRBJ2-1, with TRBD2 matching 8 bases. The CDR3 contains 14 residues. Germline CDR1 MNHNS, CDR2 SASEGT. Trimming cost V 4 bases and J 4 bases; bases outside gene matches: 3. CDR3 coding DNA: TGTGCCAGCAGTGCCAGCGGGAGTTACAATGAGCAGTTCTTC. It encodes CASSASGSYNEQFF.